This paragraph reports one TCR beta chain. The antigen remains undetermined. At one boundary the junction diverges from the germline segment, which might be a read error. The CDR3 is 14 residues long. Germline V CDR1 and CDR2: KGHDR, SFDVKD. TCR beta CDR3 regions were amplified from RNA. A set of HTBI primers served as the primers for a first-round RT-PCR of the TCR CDR3. MiXCR, applied by TCRdb to the multiplex PCR reads, yields one record per CDR3 protein. This sample has about 270,000 distinct CDR3 sequences, with roughly 20% found just once. The source of the PBMCs was 8 to 10 ml of fresh peripheral blood. The data were obtained in a study of T cells in Graves' hyperthyroidism and ophthalmopathy. Study-level results: Ophthalmopathy got predicted by the model a median approximately 6.4 months before its onset.

The sample taken for sequencing was blood. The origin of this receptor is a man aged 25 to 45 with Graves' ophthalmopathy. The gene calls are TRBV24-1 and TRBJ2-3; the D gene is possibly TRBD1 (7 bases). CDR3 residues: CATSGLEGADTQYF. The CDR3 nucleotides are TGTGCCACCAGTGGTTTGGAGGGGGCTGATACGCAGTATTTT.